Listed below are T cell receptor beta chains from one sample, sequenced in a study of CD4+ T cells in melanoma. Using immunoSEQ multiplex PCR, the repertoire was profiled, and TCRdb retains in-frame clones only, with some absent. Among about 140,000 clones listed, about nine tenths were seen once. All receptors come from a human donor with melanoma. Both conserved end residues are part of each CDR3. D genes are given only for firm matches. Clone size is not always given. Where it is, it says once, few, many or a class for expanded clones.

CDR3 length | clone size | J gene | D gene | V gene | CDR3 protein | CDR3 DNA
18 | . | TRBJ2-6 | . | TRBV15 | CATSRGSSGWSGANVLTF | TGTGCCACCAGCAGAGGATCAAGTGGCTGGTCTGGGGCCAACGTCCTGACTTTC
14 | . | TRBJ1-2 | . | TRBV5-1 | CASSLEWTDYGYTF | TGCGCCAGCAGCTTGGAATGGACAGACTATGGCTACACCTTC
16 | . | TRBJ1-4 | . | TRBV12-5 | CASGELPGHVPEKLFF | TGTGCTAGTGGTGAACTGCCGGGACATGTTCCCGAAAAACTGTTTTTT
14 | . | TRBJ2-1 | . | TRBV11-2 | CASRTPGPLNEQFF | TGTGCCAGCAGAACACCCGGGCCACTCAATGAGCAGTTCTTC
15 | . | TRBJ1-1 | . | TRBV11-2 | CASSPDRDGGTEAFF | TGTGCCAGCAGCCCCGATCGGGACGGCGGCACTGAAGCTTTCTTT
15 | . | TRBJ2-5 | . | TRBV30 | CAWSVLFQTQETQYF | TGTGCCTGGAGTGTACTCTTTCAGACACAAGAGACCCAGTACTTC
14 | once | TRBJ2-5 | . | TRBV7-7 | CASSRAWGEETQYF | TGTGCCAGCAGCCGGGCCTGGGGAGAAGAGACCCAGTACTTC
16 | . | TRBJ1-3 | . | TRBV5-1 | CASSDGDRRSGNTIYF | TGCGCCAGCAGCGATGGGGATAGACGTTCGGGAAACACCATATATTTT
15 | . | TRBJ2-2 | . | TRBV5-8 | CASSLLGLNTGELFF | TGTGCCAGCAGCTTACTGGGGCTTAACACCGGGGAGCTGTTTTTT
16 | . | TRBJ2-1 | . | TRBV9 | CASSVAGFRSYNEQFF | TGTGCCAGCAGCGTAGCAGGATTTCGGTCCTACAATGAGCAGTTCTTC
15 | . | TRBJ2-5 | . | TRBV11-2 | CASSSKTHYGETQYF | TGTGCCAGCAGCTCAAAGACTCACTATGGGGAGACCCAGTACTTC
14 | . | TRBJ2-7 | . | TRBV5-4 | CASSSGQNTYEQYF | TGTGCCAGCAGCAGCGGACAGAACACCTACGAGCAGTACTTC
14 | . | TRBJ1-2 | . | TRBV6-6 | CASSYRGPTYGYTF | TGTGCCAGCAGTTACAGGGGACCAACCTATGGCTACACCTTC
14 | . | TRBJ1-4 | TRBD1 | TRBV19 | CASSRGTANEKLFF | TGTGCCAGTAGTAGAGGGACAGCTAATGAAAAACTGTTTTTT
17 | . | TRBJ1-2 | . | TRBV5-6 | CASSLSLRRATNYGYTF | TGTGCCAGCAGCTTGTCTCTTCGTAGGGCCACTAACTATGGCTACACCTTC
16 | . | TRBJ1-1 | TRBD1 | TRBV5-4 | CASSLGQGGLGTEAFF | TGTGCCAGCAGCTTGGGACAGGGGGGACTTGGCACTGAAGCTTTCTTT
12 | . | TRBJ2-5 | . | TRBV29-1 | CSVGVGQETQYF | TGCAGCGTTGGGGTAGGGCAAGAGACCCAGTACTTC
15 | once | TRBJ2-1 | . | TRBV6-1 | CASSVEGGTYNEQFF | TGTGCCAGCAGTGTCGAGGGGGGAACCTACAATGAGCAGTTCTTC
15 | . | TRBJ2-1 | . | TRBV15 | CATSRDRSSERPGFF | TGTGCCACCAGCAGAGATAGGTCTAGCGAACGACCAGGGTTCTTC
13 | . | TRBJ1-2 | . | TRBV29-1 | CSVHNREGEGYTF | TGCAGCGTCCATAACAGGGAGGGAGAGGGCTACACCTTC
14 | . | TRBJ1-5 | . | TRBV7-2 | CASSPGPSNQPQHF | TGTGCCAGCAGCCCGGGACCCAGCAATCAGCCCCAGCATTTT
14 | . | TRBJ1-3 | . | TRBV11-2 | CASSLSITGNTIYF | TGTGCCAGCAGCTTGTCTATCACTGGAAACACCATATATTTT
14 | . | TRBJ2-1 | TRBD2 | TRBV9 | CASSDLAGGNEQFF | TGTGCCAGCAGCGATCTAGCGGGCGGCAATGAGCAGTTCTTC
14 | once | TRBJ2-5 | TRBD2 | TRBV7-7 | CASSHSGGAETQYF | TGTGCCAGCAGCCATAGCGGGGGGGCGGAGACCCAGTACTTC
12 | once | TRBJ2-2 | . | TRBV23-1 | CASSQSPGELFF | TGCGCCAGCAGTCAATCGCCCGGGGAGCTGTTTTTT